These 27 T cell receptor beta chains share one sample of origin, sequenced in a study of technical replicates of blood from a handful of donors. The repertoire was sequenced with immunoSEQ multiplex PCR; TCRdb's copy has only in-frame clones and lacks some. The sample contains about 70,000 clones, 75% to 90% of which appear only once. The sequencing input was PBMCs. The receptors were sampled from a human donor in good health. Some clones in this sample may be carry-over from other donors' samples.

Here the CDR3 reads CAWSAHSGRGTDTQYF. Written as DNA, the CDR3 is TGTGCCTGGAGTGCTCATAGCGGGCGAGGAACAGATACGCAGTATTTT. The V and J genes are TRBV30 and TRBJ2-3; 7 bases agree with TRBD2. With V trimmed by 1 base and J by 3 bases, 10 bases remained unmatched. The CDR3 sequence is 16 residues long. CDR1 and CDR2 (germline): GTSNPN, SVGIG (reference sequence).

This chain links TRBV5-4 with TRBJ1-2; no definite D call. The V and J ends lost 2 bases and 13 bases respectively, with 18 bases between them. CDR1 and CDR2 (germline): SGHNT, YYREEE (reference sequence). The CDR3 is made up of 13 amino acids. The DNA for the CDR3 is TGTGCCAGCAGCTTACGGGGATCTTTCAACGGCACCTTC. This sequence encodes CASSLRGSFNGTF.

The CDR3 loop reads CASSDGRGTYEQYF. CDR3 nucleotide sequence: TGTGCCAGCAGTGATGGTCGGGGAACCTACGAGCAGTACTTC. The chain recombines TRBV2 with TRBJ2-7, with a tentative D call TRBD2 (5 bases). The V gene lost 3 bases and the J gene lost 2 bases, with 11 bases spanning the gap. Per germline, CDR1 SNHLY and CDR2 FYNNEI. The CDR3 contains 14 residues.

The chain carries TRBV4-3 and TRBJ2-7, with 7 bases fitting TRBD2. Per germline, CDR1 LGHNA and CDR2 YSLEER. The CDR3 consists of 15 residues. V lost 0 bases to trimming and J lost 1 base; unmatched junction nucleotides: 3. The CDR3 loop reads CASSQEWTRSYEQYF. The CDR3 region has the DNA TGCGCCAGCAGCCAAGAATGGACTAGATCCTACGAGCAGTACTTC.

The chain links TRBV7-9 to TRBJ1-4; D is unclear. Per the germline V gene, CDR1 is SEHNR and CDR2 is FQNEAQ (reference sequence). This CDR3 has 13 amino acids. Trimming shortened V by 5 bases and J by 8 bases, and 12 bases separated the two germline ends. As DNA, the CDR3 is TGTGCCAGCAGCGCGCCCGCGGGGGAAAAACTGTTTTTT. The encoded protein is CASSAPAGEKLFF.

As regards this clone: This specimen includes other DNA sequences encoding the same CDR3. This sequence joins TRBV6-5 and TRBJ2-5; D possibly corresponds to TRBD2 (6 bases). Between the trimmed V and J ends, which lost 0 bases and 4 bases, there was a span of 9 bases. The germline CDR1 and CDR2 sequences are MNHEY and SVGAGI. The length of the CDR3 is 14 residues. The CDR3 DNA sequence: TGTGCCAGCAGTTACTCGGGAGGAAGAGAGACCCAGTACTTC. Translated: CASSYSGGRETQYF.

The V and J genes are TRBV6-5 and TRBJ1-2; D unclear. The CDR3 has 15 residues. Trimming shortened V by 7 bases and J by 13 bases, and 28 bases separated the two germline ends. CDR1 is MNHEY and CDR2 is SVGAGI in the germline V gene. The CDR3 loop reads CASTPDGRGTIRSTF. The DNA for the CDR3 is TGTGCCAGCACTCCTGACGGACGGGGAACTATTAGGAGCACCTTC.

The rearrangement uses TRBV27 and TRBJ2-1; 8 bases match TRBD2. The germline V gene encodes CDR1 MNHEY and CDR2 SMNVEV (reference sequence). With 3 bases clipped from V and 6 bases from J, the junction kept 4 bases outside the gene matches. The CDR3 is 14 residues long. The CDR3 region has the DNA TGTGCCAGCAGTTTCCGCCTAGCGGGCAATGAGCAGTTCTTC. It is translated as CASSFRLAGNEQFF.

This clone is a singleton in its sample. The chain combines TRBV5-4 with TRBJ2-7; D uncertain. Germline-derived CDR1 and CDR2 are SGHNT and YYREEE (reference sequence). This CDR3 has 13 residues. The V gene lost 0 bases and the J gene lost 1 base, with 5 bases spanning the gap. CDR3 sequence reads: CASSLDGSYEQYF. In nucleotides, the CDR3 is TGTGCCAGCAGCTTGGACGGGTCCTACGAGCAGTACTTC.

This chain uses TRBV19 with TRBJ1-1; 7 bases align to TRBD1. This CDR3 is built from 13 residues. The germline CDR1 and CDR2 sequences are LNHDA and SQIVND (reference sequence). The junction had 2 bases not matched to a gene; V was cut back by 6 bases and J by 1 base. DNA for the CDR3: TGTGCCAGTAGCGGGACAGCGAACACTGAAGCTTTCTTT. The encoded protein is CASSGTANTEAFF.

The CDR3 DNA is TGTGCCATCAGTGGGGACAGGGAGTTCAATGAGCAGTTCTTC. Protein: CAISGDREFNEQFF. V usage is TRBV10-3 and J usage is TRBJ2-1, with 9 bases matching TRBD1. CDR3 length equals 14 residues. The V gene end was trimmed by 4 bases and the J gene end by 6 bases; junction bases not matched to a gene: 4. The germline V gene has CDR1 ENHRY and CDR2 SYGVKD.

V and J are TRBV18 and TRBJ2-7; 10 nucleotides align to TRBD1. Germline CDR1 KGHSH, CDR2 LQKENI. Trimming removed 6 bases from V and 1 base from J; junction bases left unmatched: 6. CDR3 length: 15 residues. CDR3 in DNA: TGTGCCAGCTCTCCCGGGACAGGGGAATCCTACGAGCAGTACTTC. This gives the protein CASSPGTGESYEQYF.

This chain joins TRBV5-6 and TRBJ2-1; possibly TRBD2 for D (6 bases). The germline V and J ends were trimmed by 3 bases and 3 bases, with 16 bases remaining between them. The CDR3 totals 16 residues. The V gene's germline CDR1 is SGHDT and CDR2 YYEEEE. The CDR3 here is CASSWGRGMNYNEQFF. The CDR3 DNA reads TGTGCCAGCAGCTGGGGCCGCGGGATGAACTACAATGAGCAGTTCTTC.

The rearrangement joins TRBV9 to TRBJ2-5, with 7 positions matching TRBD2. Germline V CDR1 and CDR2: SGDLS, YYNGEE. The CDR3 length is 15 residues. J was trimmed by 2 bases and V by 0 bases; bases with no gene match: 4. CDR3 sequence: CASSVVGLQQETQYF. DNA for the CDR3: TGTGCCAGCAGCGTAGTGGGACTACAACAAGAGACCCAGTACTTC.

This chain links TRBV18 with TRBJ1-4; D remains ambiguous. V shed 10 bases and J shed 0 bases, with 9 bases lying between them. Germline-derived CDR1 and CDR2 are KGHSH and LQKENI. The CDR3 runs to 13 residues. CDR3 coding DNA: TGTGCCACAAACAGAGCAACTAATGAAAAACTGTTTTTT. Translating gives CATNRATNEKLFF. The whole variable domain, filled in from reference TRBV18 and TRBJ1-4, reads NAGVMQNPRHLVRRRGQEARLRCSPMKGHSHVYWYRQLPEEGLKFMVYLQKENIIDESGMPKERFSAEFPKEGPSILRIQQVVRGDSAAYFCATNRATNEKLFFGSGTQLSVL.

V and J are TRBV5-4 and TRBJ1-5; D not certain. The germline CDR1 and CDR2 sequences are SGHNT and YYREEE (reference sequence). The CDR3 runs to 14 residues. V lost 4 bases, J lost 7 bases, and 15 bases lay in between. The CDR3 DNA is TGTGCCAGCAGCCTACCCTCCCGCGAACAGCCCCAGCATTTT. It encodes CASSLPSREQPQHF.

The chain recombines TRBV7-2 with TRBJ2-7, with TRBD2 matching 10 bases. The J segment lost 4 bases and the V segment lost 1 base, leaving 4 bases of the junction unmatched. CDR3 length: 15 amino acids. The germline V gene has CDR1 SGHTA and CDR2 FQGNSA. The CDR3 DNA is TGTGCCAGCAGCTTAGAAGCTAGCGGGAGATACGAGCAGTACTTC. It translates to CASSLEASGRYEQYF.

The chain uses TRBV5-6 and TRBJ1-1; maybe TRBD1 (6 bases). V lost 0 bases to trimming and J lost 3 bases, with 12 bases between them. This CDR3 has 15 residues. Germline V gene lookup returns CDR1 SGHDT and CDR2 YYEEEE. For the CDR3, the DNA is TGTGCCAGCAGCTTGGGGGGGCTGTCGGACACTGAAGCTTTCTTT. This encodes CASSLGGLSDTEAFF.

This clone appeared once. J is TRBJ2-5 and V is TRBV7-8; 7 bases agree with TRBD1. This CDR3 is 14 amino acids long. Per the germline V gene, CDR1 is SGHVS and CDR2 is FQNEAQ. The ends lost 1 base at V and 5 bases at J; junction bases unmatched: 4. The CDR3 region is CASSLGGQRETQYF. CDR3 DNA: TGTGCCAGCAGCTTAGGGGGACAGCGGGAGACCCAGTACTTC.

V usage is TRBV7-2 and J usage is TRBJ2-1; D is unclear. The V end lost 3 bases, the J end lost 8 bases, and 5 bases lay between the germline ends. Germline lookup yields CDR1 SGHTA and CDR2 FQGNSA. This CDR3 region has 11 residues. In nucleotides, the CDR3 is TGTGCCAGCAGCTTCTCGTATGAGCAGTTCTTC. It yields the protein CASSFSYEQFF.

This clone showed up just a few times. The DNA for the CDR3 is TGTGCCAGCAGCCAAGGGACTAGCGGGAGGGTTGCGGATACGCAGTATTTT. Translation: CASSQGTSGRVADTQYF. The rearrangement uses TRBV5-8 and TRBJ2-3; 16 nucleotides match TRBD2. CDR1 and CDR2 (germline): SGHTS, YDEGEE. V dropped 4 bases and J dropped 6; count of bases not matched to a gene: 8. The length of the CDR3 is 17 residues.

This chain links TRBV2 with TRBJ2-7, with 7 bases aligning to TRBD1. This CDR3 contains 15 residues. V shed 2 bases and J 0 bases; nucleotides not matched to a gene: 4. Germline lookup yields CDR1 SNHLY and CDR2 FYNNEI. CDR3 nucleotide sequence: TGTGCCAGCAGTGAAAGGGGGCTGGTCTCCTACGAGCAGTACTTC. As protein: CASSERGLVSYEQYF.

Notes on this clone: At one end the junction does not follow the germline gene, possibly because of a read error. This sequence joins TRBV4-3 and TRBJ2-5, with D possibly being TRBD1 (6 bases). Germline V gene data show CDR1 as LGHNA and CDR2 as YSLEER. The CDR3 is made up of 14 amino acids. CDR3 loop: CASSQVAGAETQYF. In nucleotides, the CDR3 is TGCGCCAGCAGTCAAGTGGCAGGGGCAGAGACCCAGTACTTC.

The chain recombines TRBV7-3 with TRBJ1-6; no clear D gene. This CDR3 has 14 amino acids. The germline V gene has CDR1 SGHTA and CDR2 FQGTGA. Trimming removed 5 bases from V and 5 bases from J, with 10 bases in between. This CDR3 is CASSPGPNNSPLHF. The CDR3 DNA follows: TGTGCCAGCAGCCCAGGCCCAAATAATTCACCCCTCCACTTT. The whole variable domain, filled in from reference TRBV7-3 and TRBJ1-6, reads GAGVSQTPSNKVTEKGKYVELRCDPISGHTALYWYRQSLGQGPEFLIYFQGTGAADDSGLPNDRFFAVRPEGSVSTLKIQRTERGDSAVYLCASSPGPNNSPLHFGNGTRLTVT.

The rearrangement joins TRBV7-3 to TRBJ2-6; the D is unclear. Germline CDR1 and CDR2: SGHTA and FQGTGA. V gave up 5 bases and J gave up 4 bases, with 15 bases separating them. The CDR3 is 16 amino acids. The CDR3 DNA reads TGTGCCAGCAGCCCCGGTCGGGTGTCAGGGGCCAACGTCCTGACTTTC. This encodes CASSPGRVSGANVLTF.

The chain links TRBV2 to TRBJ2-1, with 10 positions matching TRBD2. The length of the CDR3 is 14 residues. V was pared by 2 bases and J by 7 bases, with 2 bases of the junction left unmatched. Germline V gene lookup returns CDR1 SNHLY and CDR2 FYNNEI. CDR3 coding DNA: TGTGCCAGCAGTGAAAGCGGGAGGGGGAATGAGCAGTTCTTC. It yields the protein CASSESGRGNEQFF.

This chain joins TRBV7-2 and TRBJ2-7, with 11 bases lining up with TRBD2. CDR1 and CDR2 from the germline V gene are SGHTA and FQGNSA. The CDR3 covers 17 residues. J lost 1 base, V lost 2 bases, and 7 bases had no gene match. CDR3 coding DNA: TGTGCCAGCAGCTTATTAGCGGGGGGGCCAAGGTCCTACGAGCAGTACTTC. Amino acids: CASSLLAGGPRSYEQYF.